This section outlines one T cell receptor (beta chain) sequence together with its context. Its antigen is currently unknown. Trimming removed 2 bases from V and 4 bases from J; junction bases left unmatched: 6. There are 15 residues in the CDR3. Looked up from germline, CDR1 is ENHRY and CDR2 is SYGVKD. The time point here: week 35, safety follow-up. Vaccinated patients received 300 ug of mutant IDH1 20-mer peptide per dose, with topical imiquimod. Profiling relied on immunoSEQ multiplex PCR, and the TCRdb table lists in-frame clones only, not all of them. The sample holds over 55,000 clones, 80% to 90% seen once. The data are from a study of a mutant IDH1 vaccine in newly diagnosed glioma. Study-level background: Vaccines were begun 4-6 weeks after radiotherapy alone, or with temozolomide cycles. Every participant had undergone radiotherapy, temozolomide, or both before, and most underwent both. Overall study findings and caveats: Immune responses arising from the vaccine appeared in 80% to 95% of patients. Any relationship between pseudoprogression and changes in top peripheral T cell clonotypes seemed absent.

The TCR sequence derives from a middle-aged man with glioma. Sequenced here: PBMCs, sampled from a glioma patient whose treatment included an IDH1 peptide vaccine. This sequence joins TRBV10-3 and TRBJ2-5, with 8 nucleotides matching TRBD2. This CDR3 is CAISEAKAGGETQYF. The CDR3 coding sequence is TGTGCCATCAGTGAGGCCAAGGCGGGGGGAGAGACCCAGTACTTC.